The 27 T cell receptor beta chains in this list originate from one sample, sequenced in a study of blood T cell repertoires in COVID-19. Repertoires were generated with immunoSEQ multiplex PCR, while TCRdb's copy carries only in-frame clones and drops some. The sample holds 200,000 to 250,000 clones, around four fifths seen once. The sample was peripheral blood. These receptors were obtained from an elderly woman with active or convalescent COVID-19.

V usage is TRBV7-2 and J usage is TRBJ2-1; the match to TRBD2 covers 11 bases. Germline loops: CDR1 SGHTA, CDR2 FQGNSA. The CDR3 consists of 15 residues. The V gene end was trimmed by 5 bases and the J gene end by 8 bases; junction bases not matched to a gene: 8. The chain's CDR3 is CASSLIAGGVYEQFF. Here the CDR3 DNA reads TGTGCCAGCAGCCTAATAGCGGGAGGGGTTTATGAGCAGTTCTTC.

This sequence joins TRBV3-1 (or the pseudogene TRBV3-2) and TRBJ1-1; a possible D gene is TRBD1 (5 bases). CDR3 length: 17 amino acids. Deletions cut 4 bases from V and 4 bases from J, with 22 bases between. The germline V gene encodes CDR1 LGHDT and CDR2 YNNKEL (reference sequence). The CDR3, as DNA: TGTGCCAGCAGCCCACCCCAGGGCAGGGAATCAGGCACTGAAGCTTTCTTT. It encodes CASSPPQGRESGTEAFF.

V is TRBV27 and J is TRBJ2-3; 10 bases match TRBD1. The CDR3 covers 14 residues. J gave up 5 bases and V 6 bases, and 5 bases lay outside the gene matches. Germline V CDR1 and CDR2: MNHEY, SMNVEV (reference sequence). The CDR3 sequence is CASRDRGQGDTQYF. DNA for the CDR3: TGTGCCAGCAGAGACAGGGGGCAGGGAGATACGCAGTATTTT.

The chain carries TRBV5-5 and TRBJ2-3; no firm D call. Trimming took 5 bases from V and 5 from J, leaving 9 bases between them. The germline V gene has CDR1 SGHKS and CDR2 YYEKEE (reference sequence). CDR3 length: 12 residues. The CDR3 DNA reads as TGTGCCAGCAGGGGCGTGGGAGATACGCAGTATTTT. This translates into CASRGVGDTQYF.

V is TRBV5-5 and J is TRBJ2-1; D is possibly TRBD1 (7 bases). Trimming pared 4 bases from V and 4 bases from J, leaving 15 bases between. Germline assignment: CDR1 SGHKS and CDR2 YYEKEE (reference sequence). This CDR3 is built from 15 residues. The CDR3 reads CASSGGWDRYNEQFF. CDR3 sequence (DNA): TGTGCCAGCAGCGGGGGGTGGGACAGATACAATGAGCAGTTCTTC.

The genes are TRBV10-1 and TRBJ1-4; unclear D gene. CDR1 WNHNN and CDR2 SYGVQD come from the germline V gene (reference sequence). The germline V and J ends were trimmed by 3 bases and 6 bases, with 14 bases remaining between them. The CDR3 consists of 15 residues. This CDR3 reads CASSDYGSGDEKLFF. The CDR3 nucleotides are TGCGCCAGCAGTGATTATGGGAGTGGAGATGAAAAACTGTTTTTT.

This chain links TRBV7-2 with TRBJ1-4, with D unclear. Germline lookup yields CDR1 SGHTA and CDR2 FQGNSA. V shed 2 bases and J shed 4 bases, with 5 bases lying between them. The CDR3 loop spans 13 amino acids. The CDR3 bases are TGTGCCAGCAGCTTACAGGTTAATGAAAAACTGTTTTTT. It yields the protein CASSLQVNEKLFF.

This chain joins TRBV27 and TRBJ2-1; 14 bases agree with TRBD2. The CDR3 extends over 15 amino acids. Germline CDR1 is MNHEY and CDR2 is SMNVEV (reference sequence). With 6 bases clipped from V and 6 bases from J, the junction kept 4 bases outside the gene matches. CDR3: CASSPGTSGSNEQFF. DNA for the CDR3: TGTGCCAGCAGCCCCGGGACTAGCGGGAGCAATGAGCAGTTCTTC.

The chain joins TRBV2 to TRBJ1-6; D might be TRBD1 (5 bases). Germline V CDR1 and CDR2: SNHLY, FYNNEI. The germline V and J ends were trimmed by 6 bases and 8 bases, with 11 bases remaining between them. The CDR3 loop spans 13 amino acids. CDR3 nucleotides: TGTGCCAGCAGCCTCGGGGGTGATTCACCCCTCCACTTT. Amino acids: CASSLGGDSPLHF.

This clone came up a few times. V and J are TRBV7-9 and TRBJ2-5; a weak D match, TRBD1 (6 bases). From germline, CDR1 is SEHNR and CDR2 FQNEAQ (reference sequence). The CDR3 has 14 amino acids. Trimming pared 5 bases from V and 0 bases from J, leaving 10 bases between. The CDR3 DNA is TGTGCCAGCAGCCCAAGACAGGACCAAGAGACCCAGTACTTC. Translating it yields CASSPRQDQETQYF.

V gene TRBV5-1 combines with J gene TRBJ2-1, with 11 bases that match TRBD2. The trim removed 4 bases at V and 4 bases at J, leaving 4 bases unmatched. Germline CDR1 and CDR2: SGHRS and YFSETQ. The CDR3 consists of 15 residues. CDR3 coding DNA: TGCGCCAGCAGCCGAACTAGCGGGGGATACAATGAGCAGTTCTTC. It codes for CASSRTSGGYNEQFF.

The CDR3 region is CASSPTSGPYGDEQFF. The CDR3 DNA reads TGTGCCAGCAGCCCAACTAGCGGCCCCTATGGAGATGAGCAGTTCTTC. The V and J genes are TRBV11-2 and TRBJ2-1, with TRBD2 identical over 8 bases. Losses at the gene ends were 5 bases for V and 8 bases for J; bases not matched to a gene: 14. CDR1 is SGHAT and CDR2 is FQNNGV in the germline V gene. This CDR3 is built from 16 residues.

This clone was seen just once. V and J are TRBV29-1 and TRBJ1-1; D possibly corresponds to TRBD1 (6 bases). The V end was cut by 3 bases, the J end by 8 bases, with 13 bases between. CDR1 is SQVTM and CDR2 is ANQGSEA in the germline V gene. The CDR3 extends over 12 amino acids. In nucleotides, the CDR3 is TGCAGCGTTGATAGGGGGGGTACGGAAGCTTTCTTT. Amino acids: CSVDRGGTEAFF.

This clone showed up just a few times. The V gene is TRBV3-1 (or the pseudogene TRBV3-2), the J gene TRBJ1-1; D gene unclear. The CDR3 totals 15 residues. CDR1 and CDR2 (germline): LGHDT, YNNKEL (reference sequence). Between the trimmed V and J ends, which lost 0 bases and 1 base, there was a span of 9 bases. The CDR3 region has the DNA TGTGCCAGCAGCCAAGACCCCCCCGGGAACACTGAAGCTTTCTTT. It is translated as CASSQDPPGNTEAFF.

This clone was seen a handful of times. This specimen includes other DNA sequences encoding the same CDR3. CDR3 nucleotides: TGTGCCAGCTCACCGGGACAGGGCGGTCAGCCCCAGCATTTT. It specifies CASSPGQGGQPQHF. The chain couples TRBV18 to TRBJ1-5; 9 nucleotides line up with TRBD1. Unmatched junction bases numbered 3, after V lost 3 bases and J lost 6 bases. The germline V gene encodes CDR1 KGHSH and CDR2 LQKENI. This CDR3 region has 14 residues. Full variable domain (outside the CDR3, taken from reference TRBV18 and TRBJ1-5): NAGVMQNPRHLVRRRGQEARLRCSPMKGHSHVYWYRQLPEEGLKFMVYLQKENIIDESGMPKERFSAEFPKEGPSILRIQQVVRGDSAAYFCASSPGQGGQPQHFGDGTRLSIL.

The chain couples TRBV18 to TRBJ1-5; no clear D gene. The V gene's germline CDR1 is KGHSH and CDR2 LQKENI. Trimming shortened V by 5 bases and J by 2 bases, and 4 bases separated the two germline ends. CDR3 size: 12 residues. CDR3 DNA sequence: TGTGCCAGCTCAGGAGGCAATCAGCCCCAGCATTTT. Translating gives CASSGGNQPQHF.

The chain employs TRBV20-1 and TRBJ1-2; D is ambiguous. The CDR3 runs to 11 residues. Trimming stripped 5 bases from V and 3 bases from J, with 7 bases between. Germline V gene sequence: CDR1 DFQATT, CDR2 SNEGSKA (reference sequence). The CDR3 protein is CSAPLDYGYTF. DNA for the CDR3: TGCAGTGCTCCTCTAGACTATGGCTACACCTTC.

This chain links TRBV19 with TRBJ2-3; 10 bases map to TRBD2. V shed 6 bases and J 6 bases; nucleotides not matched to a gene: 12. This CDR3 is 16 amino acids long. Germline V gives CDR1 LNHDA, CDR2 SQIVND (reference sequence). The DNA of the CDR3 is TGTGCCAGTAGCCTACTGGGAGCGGGAGGGAAGGATACGCAGTATTTT. It translates to CASSLLGAGGKDTQYF.

The chain uses TRBV7-3 and TRBJ1-2; D not resolved. Trimming pared 2 bases from V and 4 bases from J, leaving 14 bases between. Per the germline V gene, CDR1 is SGHTA and CDR2 is FQGTGA. CDR3 length: 15 amino acids. CDR3 DNA sequence: TGTGCCAGCAGCTTACGTAACGGACTAGGCTATGGCTACACCTTC. It is translated as CASSLRNGLGYGYTF.

The gene calls are TRBV2 and TRBJ2-5, with 13 bases matching TRBD2. The CDR3 sequence is 14 residues long. Losses at the gene ends were 4 bases for V and 5 bases for J; bases not matched to a gene: 1. Germline assignment: CDR1 SNHLY and CDR2 FYNNEI. CDR3 loop: CASSVTSGGETQYF. CDR3 sequence (DNA): TGTGCCAGCAGTGTGACTAGCGGGGGGGAGACCCAGTACTTC.

This chain connects TRBV19 to TRBJ2-1, with D tentatively TRBD1 (5 bases). The CDR3 sequence is 15 residues long. Between the trimmed V and J ends, which lost 0 bases and 2 bases, there was a span of 8 bases. Germline assignment: CDR1 LNHDA and CDR2 SQIVND (reference sequence). In DNA form, the CDR3 reads TGTGCCAGTAGTATAGAAGGGGTCCCCTACAATGAGCAGTTCTTC. As protein: CASSIEGVPYNEQFF.

The rearrangement uses TRBV11-1 and TRBJ2-1; 7 bases align to TRBD2. Germline trimming cut 4 bases from V and 0 bases from J; bases unmatched to any gene: 6. Germline V gives CDR1 SGHAT, CDR2 FQDESV (reference sequence). CDR3 size: 16 residues. The CDR3 is CASSSGGPSSYNEQFF. CDR3 in DNA: TGTGCCAGCAGCTCGGGGGGTCCGAGCTCCTACAATGAGCAGTTCTTC.

This clone has a count of ten or more. The genes are TRBV29-1 and TRBJ2-7; TRBD1 agrees at 7 bases. The CDR3 runs 15 residues. Germline CDR1 is SQVTM and CDR2 is ANQGSEA. V trimming: 0 bases; J trimming: 3 bases; junction bases outside the gene matches: 8. The chain's CDR3 is CSVEDFSGTDYEQYF. CDR3 coding DNA: TGCAGCGTTGAAGACTTTTCCGGGACAGACTACGAGCAGTACTTC.

The rearrangement links TRBV5-1 to TRBJ2-1; D possibly corresponds to TRBD2 (6 bases). V was pared by 4 bases and J by 1 base, with 9 bases between. The CDR3 is 14 residues long. From germline, CDR1 is SGHRS and CDR2 YFSETQ. DNA for the CDR3: TGCGCCAGCAGCGTTAGCGGTTCCTACAATGAGCAGTTCTTC. Amino acids: CASSVSGSYNEQFF.

The chain is built from TRBV15 and TRBJ2-3, with 10 bases aligning to TRBD2. Germline V gene sequence: CDR1 LNHNV, CDR2 YYDKDF (reference sequence). CDR3 size: 16 residues. Germline trimming cut 4 bases from V and 2 bases from J; bases unmatched to any gene: 6. CDR3 protein: CATSTRTSGFTDTQYF. DNA for the CDR3: TGTGCCACCAGCACACGGACTAGCGGTTTCACAGATACGCAGTATTTT. Drawing the rest from reference TRBV15 and TRBJ2-3, the complete variable domain is DAMVIQNPRYQVTQFGKPVTLSCSQTLNHNVMYWYQQKSSQAPKLLFHYYDKDFNNEADTPDNFQSRRPNTSFCFLDIRSPGLGDTAMYLCATSTRTSGFTDTQYFGPGTRLTVL.

This chain connects TRBV4-3 to TRBJ2-1; 7 bases are a match to TRBD2. The CDR3 contains 17 residues. The trim removed 0 bases at V and 5 bases at J, leaving 10 bases unmatched. Germline lookup yields CDR1 LGHNA and CDR2 YSLEER. The CDR3 nucleotides are TGCGCCAGCAGCCAAGATAAGTCGGCTAGCGGACACAATGAGCAGTTCTTC. Translated: CASSQDKSASGHNEQFF.

The V and J genes are TRBV19 and TRBJ2-7, with 11 nucleotides matching TRBD2. Trimming at V came to 4 bases and at J to 2 bases, leaving 4 bases not matched to a gene. The germline CDR1 and CDR2 sequences are LNHDA and SQIVND (reference sequence). This CDR3 comprises 15 residues. The CDR3 here is CASSRGLAETYEQYF. The CDR3 coding sequence is TGTGCCAGTAGTAGGGGACTAGCGGAGACCTACGAGCAGTACTTC.